This T cell receptor beta chain is drawn from a study of OX40 agonist ivuxolimab in advanced cancers. Study-level findings and limits: There was clonal expansion of CD4+ and CD8+ blood T cells by week 6 at 0.1 to 3.0 mg/kg. Partly responding patients at 0.1-3.0 mg/kg showed some of the smallest clonal expansion.

This clone was observed a handful of times. Its antigen remains unknown. CDR1 is ENHRY, CDR2 SYGVKD, per germline. The CDR3 is 13 amino acids. Trimming took 10 bases from V and 3 from J; bases not matched to a gene: 6. Profiled with immunoSEQ multiplex PCR; TCRdb holds only in-frame clones, not every one. The sample includes 90,000 to 100,000 clones, approximately 86% of them seen just once. The chain combines TRBV10-3 with TRBJ1-3, with 7 positions matching TRBD1. The source is an adult with an advanced solid tumor such as melanoma, head and neck, liver or kidney cancer. The sequences come from CD4+ or CD8+ T cells sorted from blood, collected in a trial of the OX40 agonist ivuxolimab. CDR3 amino acids: CATATGIGNTIYF. CDR3 nucleotide sequence: TGTGCCACCGCGACAGGGATTGGAAACACCATATATTTT.